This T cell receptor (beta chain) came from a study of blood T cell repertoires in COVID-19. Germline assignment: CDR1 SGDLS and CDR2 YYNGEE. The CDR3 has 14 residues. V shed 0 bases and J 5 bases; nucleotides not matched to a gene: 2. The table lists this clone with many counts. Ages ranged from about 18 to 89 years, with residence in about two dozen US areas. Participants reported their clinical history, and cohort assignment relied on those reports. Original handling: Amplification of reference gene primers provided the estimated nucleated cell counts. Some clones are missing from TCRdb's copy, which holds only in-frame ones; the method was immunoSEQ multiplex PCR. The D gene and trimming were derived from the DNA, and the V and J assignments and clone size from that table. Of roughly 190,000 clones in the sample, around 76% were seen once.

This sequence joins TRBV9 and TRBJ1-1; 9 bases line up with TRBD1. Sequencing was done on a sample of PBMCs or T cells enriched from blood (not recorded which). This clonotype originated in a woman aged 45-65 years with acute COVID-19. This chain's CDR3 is CASSVVDRGTEAFF. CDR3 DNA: TGTGCCAGCAGCGTAGTAGACAGGGGGACTGAAGCTTTCTTT.